This T cell receptor beta chain stems from a study of blood T cells in healthy people across ages. PCR was performed a second time for roughly 6 to 12 cycles using a sample-barcoded 5' primer and a J-beta primer mix. TCRdb re-analysed the 5' RACE reads in MiXCR, keeping a single row per CDR3 protein. This sample has 1.8 million or so distinct CDR3 sequences, with more than 35% found just once. This clonotype was detected only a few times. Each donor had 7.5 to 10 milliliters of peripheral blood drawn. Trimming cost V 5 bases and J 5 bases, with 16 bases left between them. This CDR3 is 15 amino acids long. Per the germline V gene, CDR1 is KGHSH and CDR2 is LQKENI.

The TCR was taken from a human donor in good health. The sample taken for sequencing was blood. This chain joins TRBV18 and TRBJ2-1; D may match TRBD1 or TRBD2 (5 bases each). Here the CDR3 reads CASSNEGRSNNEQFF. The CDR3 bases are TGTGCCAGCTCAAACGAGGGACGGTCCAACAATGAGCAGTTCTTC.